The 2 T cell receptor beta chains presented below share a single source sample, sequenced in a study of blood T cell repertoires in COVID-19. Data came from immunoSEQ multiplex PCR; TCRdb stores just in-frame clones and leaves some out. Here the sample spans about 440,000 clones, about nine tenths being singletons. The sample taken for sequencing was peripheral blood. These receptor sequences come from a woman aged 45-60 years with COVID-19, enrolled during active disease.

This chain joins TRBV13 and TRBJ2-7; 10 bases are a match to TRBD1. Unmatched junction bases numbered 11, after V lost 0 bases and J lost 6 bases. The CDR3 consists of 17 residues. In germline, CDR1 is PRHDT, CDR2 FYEKMQ (reference sequence). CDR3 nucleotides: TGTGCCAGCAGCTTAGGCCGTTTGGACAGGGGGGTCCCCGAGCAGTACTTC. This gives the protein CASSLGRLDRGVPEQYF.

The chain links TRBV3-1 (or the pseudogene TRBV3-2) to TRBJ1-2; TRBD1 aligns across 7 bases. V dropped 4 bases and J dropped 6; count of bases not matched to a gene: 14. This CDR3 has 16 amino acids. The germline V gene encodes CDR1 LGHDT and CDR2 YNNKEL (reference sequence). This CDR3 is CASSLIQGKRTNGYTF. Written as DNA, the CDR3 is TGTGCCAGCAGCCTTATACAGGGGAAGAGGACGAATGGCTACACCTTC.